The entry below gives a single T cell receptor beta chain sequence along with its context. Its antigen is undetermined. The CDR3 has 14 residues. Germline loops: CDR1 ENHRY, CDR2 SYGVKD. CD8 cells classed as naive were CD45RO-negative and positively selected for CCR7, excluding terminally differentiated effector memory CD45RA+ cells. All participating donors were Caucasian adults from Nashville, Tennessee. This entry comes from a study of shared clonotypes between healthy human individuals. Findings and limits, study-wide: Naive subsets, compared against memory subsets, generally had larger estimated richness values. Among non-shared clonotypes, generation probabilities were lower than among those shared by all four donors.

The test was conducted at deep level. Libraries were prepared by immunoSEQ multiplex PCR; TCRdb keeps only in-frame clonotypes and omits some of them. This sample carries millions of clones, roughly 91% of them seen once, and the ten largest clones take under 2%. This receptor was obtained from a man aged 18 to 35 in good health. Some clones in this sample may be carry-over from other donors' samples. J is TRBJ1-2 and V is TRBV10-3; the D gene is possibly TRBD1 (6 bases). The sample consisted of naive CD8+ T cells from PBMCs. Here the CDR3 reads CAHAETGANYGYTF. CDR3 nucleotide sequence: TGTGCTCACGCCGAAACGGGGGCCAACTATGGCTACACCTTC.